This T cell receptor (beta chain) was documented in a study of T cell repertoires in cytomegalovirus infection. Study summary: Public TCR beta signatures indicated both CMV infection and matching HLA type.

This clonotype was detected a few times. Its antigen remains unidentified. One entry per CDR3 protein, called by TCRdb with MiXCR from the reads. Here the sample spans 230,000 or so distinct CDR3 sequences, about 39% being singletons. The source of this sequence is a human donor in good health (CMV status not recorded). Some clones in this sample may be carry-over from other donors' samples. Specimen: CD8+ T cells from cultured PBMCs, collected from culture after CMV antigen stimulation.

The CDR3 is CASSPLGGANTGELFF. DNA of the CDR3: TGTGCCAGCTCACCATTAGGGGGCGCGAACACCGGGGAGCTGTTTTTT. This chain links TRBV18 with TRBJ2-2, with 7 bases identical to TRBD1. This CDR3 contains 16 residues. With V trimmed by 2 bases and J by 0 bases, 3 bases remained unmatched. In germline, CDR1 is KGHSH, CDR2 LQKENI.